These 21 T cell receptor beta chains came from one sample sequenced in a study of shared clonotypes between healthy human individuals. Assay: immunoSEQ multiplex PCR; the TCRdb copy retains only in-frame clones and omits some. The sample gives about 2.4 million clones, 80% to 95% of which show up once; around 0.4% is in the top ten. The sample taken for sequencing was naive CD4+ T cells from PBMCs. The subset here: CD45RA+ positively selected. The origin of the receptors is a man aged 18 to 30 in good health. Some clones in this sample may be carry-over from other donors' samples.

With respect to this clone: The same CDR3 can be traced to other DNA sequences in this sample. The chain employs TRBV7-2 and TRBJ1-5, with D hard to call. Trimming took 0 bases from V and 7 from J, leaving 4 bases between them. The CDR3 has 12 residues. Germline values: CDR1 SGHTA, CDR2 FQGNSA. The CDR3 region is CASSLAGQPQHF. Here the CDR3 DNA reads TGTGCCAGCAGCTTAGCAGGCCAGCCCCAGCATTTT.

V is TRBV19 and J is TRBJ2-1; 12 nucleotides align to TRBD2. Germline values: CDR1 LNHDA, CDR2 SQIVND (reference sequence). The CDR3 is made up of 15 amino acids. The V gene end was trimmed by 1 base and the J gene end by 8 bases; junction bases not matched to a gene: 3. The CDR3 is CASSIVPSGRDEQFF. For the CDR3, the DNA is TGTGCCAGTAGTATAGTCCCTAGCGGGAGGGATGAGCAGTTCTTC.

V usage is TRBV4-1 and J usage is TRBJ2-2, with D hard to call. The CDR3 has 14 amino acids. Germline lookup yields CDR1 MGHRA and CDR2 YSYEKL. V lost 0 bases to trimming and J lost 6 bases, with 8 bases between them. CDR3 coding DNA: TGCGCCAGCAGCCAAGATGGTGGGTCCGGGGAGCTGTTTTTT. Its translation: CASSQDGGSGELFF.

This clone was counted only a few times. The chain has TRBV7-9 and TRBJ1-1; D call uncertain. Between the trimmed V and J ends, which lost 1 base and 10 bases, there was a span of 7 bases. The CDR3 runs 11 residues. Germline lookup yields CDR1 SEHNR and CDR2 FQNEAQ (reference sequence). The CDR3 coding sequence is TGTGCCAGCAGCTTAGGGACCGGAGCTTTCTTT. It is translated as CASSLGTGAFF.

The chain has TRBV9 and TRBJ1-4; D call uncertain. V lost 0 bases to trimming and J lost 6 bases, with 6 bases between them. The CDR3 loop spans 13 amino acids. In germline, CDR1 is SGDLS, CDR2 YYNGEE. Written as DNA, the CDR3 is TGTGCCAGCAGCGTAGGGACGGATGAAAAACTGTTTTTT. Its protein is CASSVGTDEKLFF.

V and J are TRBV5-1 and TRBJ1-5; D remains unclear. The V gene lost 0 bases and the J gene lost 6 bases, with 13 bases spanning the gap. The V gene's germline CDR1 is SGHRS and CDR2 YFSETQ. The length of the CDR3 is 15 residues. Written as DNA, the CDR3 is TGCGCCAGCAGCTTGGGGGGATCTGGAGGTCAGCCCCAGCATTTT. Amino acids: CASSLGGSGGQPQHF.

The V call is TRBV28, the J call TRBJ1-1; the D is unclear. Germline V gene sequence: CDR1 MDHEN, CDR2 SYDVKM. Trimming took off 9 bases at V and 4 bases at J, with 12 bases between the two ends. The CDR3 has 12 residues. CDR3 sequence: CASREGGTEAFF. The CDR3 nucleotides are TGTGCCAGTAGGGAAGGAGGCACTGAAGCTTTCTTT. Drawing the rest from reference TRBV28 and TRBJ1-1, the complete variable domain is DVKVTQSSRYLVKRTGEKVFLECVQDMDHENMFWYRQDPGLGLRLIYFSYDVKMKEKGDIPEGYSVSREKKERFSLILESASTNQTSMYLCASREGGTEAFFGQGTRLTVV.

The J gene is TRBJ1-3, the V gene TRBV2; 7 nucleotides match TRBD1. CDR1 is SNHLY, CDR2 FYNNEI, per germline. This CDR3 region has 16 residues. J gave up 4 bases and V 8 bases, and 14 bases lay outside the gene matches. CDR3 sequence reads: CASLIGAGGRGNTIYF. Here the CDR3 DNA reads TGTGCCAGCCTTATCGGGGCAGGGGGACGGGGAAACACCATATATTTT.

J is TRBJ2-7 and V is TRBV29-1; possible D gene TRBD2, 6 bases. CDR1 and CDR2 (germline): SQVTM, ANQGSEA. This CDR3 comprises 13 residues. V lost 7 bases and J lost 6, with 19 bases in between. CDR3 sequence reads: CSAWTGSGREQYF. CDR3 bases: TGCAGCGCATGGACGGGCAGCGGGCGCGAGCAGTACTTC.

The chain links TRBV5-4 to TRBJ2-7; 8 bases agree with TRBD2. J gave up 2 bases and V 0 bases, and 10 bases lay outside the gene matches. CDR1 and CDR2 (germline): SGHNT, YYREEE (reference sequence). There are 17 residues in the CDR3. CDR3 coding DNA: TGTGCCAGCAGCTTGGCGATACTAGCGGATTCCACCTACGAGCAGTACTTC. Protein sequence: CASSLAILADSTYEQYF.

The chain has TRBV5-1 and TRBJ2-2, with TRBD2 identical over 7 bases. Per germline, CDR1 SGHRS and CDR2 YFSETQ. The CDR3 loop spans 14 amino acids. V shed 2 bases, J shed 7 bases, and the junction held 5 bases outside the gene matches. The CDR3 loop is CASSLELANGELFF. The CDR3 bases are TGCGCCAGCAGCTTAGAACTAGCGAACGGGGAGCTGTTTTTT.

In DNA form, the CDR3 reads TGCGCCAGCAGCCTCGACAGGGGAGGGACCGAGCAGTACTTC. Encoded protein: CASSLDRGGTEQYF. V gene TRBV4-3 combines with J gene TRBJ2-7; D might be TRBD1 (8 bases). CDR1 and CDR2 from the germline V gene are LGHNA and YSLEER. The CDR3 is 14 residues long. Trimming removed 4 bases from V and 6 bases from J, with 16 bases in between.

This chain links TRBV6-5 with TRBJ2-1; possibly TRBD2 for D (6 bases). This CDR3 region has 16 residues. The germline V and J ends were trimmed by 4 bases and 0 bases, with 13 bases remaining between them. Germline V gene data show CDR1 as MNHEY and CDR2 as SVGAGI. CDR3 in DNA: TGTGCCAGCAGTTCTGCTAGCGCCATCTCCTACAATGAGCAGTTCTTC. It encodes CASSSASAISYNEQFF.

This chain uses TRBV5-4 with TRBJ2-3; D might be TRBD1 (6 bases). The V gene's germline CDR1 is SGHNT and CDR2 YYREEE (reference sequence). The ends were cut back, 1 base at V and 2 bases at J, with 11 bases in the middle. The CDR3 has 15 amino acids. The CDR3 is CASSLSTGPTDTQYF. As DNA, the CDR3 is TGTGCCAGCAGCTTGAGTACAGGGCCCACAGATACGCAGTATTTT. The full variable domain, rest sourced from reference TRBV5-4 and TRBJ2-3, is ETGVTQSPTHLIKTRGQQVTLRCSSQSGHNTVSWYQQALGQGPQFIFQYYREEENGRGNFPPRFSGLQFPNYSSELNVNALELDDSALYLCASSLSTGPTDTQYFGPGTRLTVL.

The chain uses TRBV4-2 and TRBJ2-5; D is unresolved. CDR3 length: 15 amino acids. Per germline, CDR1 LGHNA and CDR2 YNFKEQ. Trimming removed 1 base at V and 2 bases at J, with 11 bases between. DNA for the CDR3: TGTGCCAGCAGCCAAGGATCGGCGGAACAAGAGACCCAGTACTTC. It specifies CASSQGSAEQETQYF.

The chain is built from TRBV2 and TRBJ1-1, with 8 bases matching TRBD1. The CDR3 totals 16 residues. The germline V gene has CDR1 SNHLY and CDR2 FYNNEI. The trim removed 3 bases at V and 1 base at J, leaving 7 bases unmatched. CDR3: CASSDRGLKRNTEAFF. CDR3 in DNA: TGTGCCAGCAGTGACAGGGGGCTTAAGAGGAACACTGAAGCTTTCTTT.

The chain couples TRBV11-2 to TRBJ2-7; TRBD2 agrees at 10 bases. The CDR3 extends over 15 amino acids. CDR1 and CDR2 from the germline V gene are SGHAT and FQNNGV. With 8 bases clipped from V and 5 bases from J, the junction kept 12 bases outside the gene matches. The CDR3 here is CASSSRLAGAHEQYF. CDR3 sequence (DNA): TGTGCCAGCTCCTCGCGGCTAGCGGGAGCCCACGAGCAGTACTTC.

The V gene is TRBV9, the J gene TRBJ2-3, with 7 bases that match TRBD2. CDR1 is SGDLS, CDR2 YYNGEE, per germline. With 0 bases clipped from V and 3 bases from J, the junction kept 13 bases outside the gene matches. This CDR3 comprises 18 residues. CDR3: CASSVGSSGGGMTDTQYF. The CDR3 nucleotides are TGTGCCAGCAGCGTAGGGTCTAGCGGAGGAGGGATGACAGATACGCAGTATTTT. The full variable domain, in which reference TRBV9 and TRBJ2-3 provide the parts outside the CDR3, is DSGVTQTPKHLITATGQRVTLRCSPRSGDLSVYWYQQSLDQGLQFLIQYYNGEERAKGNILERFSAQQFPDLHSELNLSSLELGDSALYFCASSVGSSGGGMTDTQYFGPGTRLTVL.

This rearrangement joins TRBV14 to TRBJ2-1, with 10 nucleotides matching TRBD2. From germline, CDR1 is SGHDN and CDR2 FVKESK. The CDR3 covers 16 residues. Germline trimming cut 4 bases from V and 5 bases from J; bases unmatched to any gene: 8. For the CDR3, the DNA is TGTGCCAGCAGCCTTACCGGGACTAGCGTGAACAATGAGCAGTTCTTC. It translates to CASSLTGTSVNNEQFF.

This clone occurred once. The V and J genes are TRBV7-3 and TRBJ2-2; weak D call: TRBD1 (6 bases). Per the germline V gene, CDR1 is SGHTA and CDR2 is FQGTGA. The CDR3 extends over 16 amino acids. V lost 2 bases and J 4 bases, leaving 14 bases between the germline ends. The CDR3 DNA follows: TGTGCCAGCAGCTTATTGACAAACAGGGCCACCGGGGAGCTGTTTTTT. Its translation is CASSLLTNRATGELFF.

To note about this clone: One junction end does not reproduce the germline sequence, and a read error may be involved. This rearrangement joins TRBV15 to TRBJ2-3, with 12 bases identical to TRBD2. The germline CDR1 and CDR2 sequences are LNHNV and YYDKDF (reference sequence). CDR3 length equals 13 residues. The chain's CDR3 is CATSRDSTSGSDF. CDR3 sequence (DNA): TGTGCCACCAGCAGAGATTCGACTAGCGGGAGTGATTTT. The variable domain in full, with the rest retrieved from reference TRBV15 and TRBJ2-3, is DAMVIQNPRYQVTQFGKPVTLSCSQTLNHNVMYWYQQKSSQAPKLLFHYYDKDFNNEADTPDNFQSRRPNTSFCFLDIRSPGLGDTAMYLCATSRDSTSGSDFGPGTRLTVL.